These T cell receptor beta chains were read from a single sample in a study of blood T cell repertoires in COVID-19. The repertoire was sequenced with immunoSEQ multiplex PCR; TCRdb's copy has only in-frame clones and lacks some. The sample carries a few hundred thousand clones, 86% recorded once. Sequences were obtained from peripheral blood. The receptors were sampled from a man between 25 and 39 years old who had recovered from COVID-19. Both conserved end residues are part of each CDR3. The D gene is left open where the match is weak. Some rows have no size entry. The others give once, few or many, or a class for an expanded clone.

d_call: -; clone_size: -; v_call: TRBV21-1; j_call: TRBJ2-7; cdr3_aa: CASSKTRSQGAREQYF; cdr3_nt: TGTGCCAGCAGCAAAACCCGATCGCAGGGGGCGCGCGAGCAGTACTTC
d_call: -; clone_size: -; v_call: TRBV2; j_call: TRBJ1-3; cdr3_aa: CASSGRGYGNTIYF; cdr3_nt: TGTGCCAGCAGCGGGAGGGGGTACGGAAACACCATATATTTT
d_call: -; clone_size: -; v_call: TRBV27; j_call: TRBJ2-2; cdr3_aa: CASSLLGNTGELFF; cdr3_nt: TGTGCCAGCAGTTTGCTCGGGAACACCGGGGAGCTGTTTTTT
d_call: -; clone_size: -; v_call: TRBV18; j_call: TRBJ2-7; cdr3_aa: CASSPQTRTYEQYF; cdr3_nt: TGTGCCAGCTCACCACAGACACGAACCTACGAGCAGTACTTC
d_call: TRBD2; clone_size: -; v_call: TRBV5-5; j_call: TRBJ2-3; cdr3_aa: CASSPAGESTDTQYF; cdr3_nt: TGTGCCAGCAGCCCCGCGGGGGAGAGCACAGATACGCAGTATTTT
d_call: TRBD2; clone_size: -; v_call: TRBV5-4; j_call: TRBJ2-3; cdr3_aa: CASRGRGGNTDTQYF; cdr3_nt: TGTGCCAGCAGAGGGCGGGGGGGAAACACAGATACGCAGTATTTT
d_call: -; clone_size: -; v_call: TRBV19; j_call: TRBJ1-1; cdr3_aa: CASRRGAGTEAFF; cdr3_nt: TGTGCCAGTAGAAGAGGAGCTGGCACTGAAGCTTTCTTT
d_call: TRBD1; clone_size: -; v_call: TRBV5-1; j_call: TRBJ1-5; cdr3_aa: CASSLEGQGGGQPQHF; cdr3_nt: TGCGCCAGCAGCTTGGAGGGACAGGGTGGGGGTCAGCCCCAGCATTTT
d_call: -; clone_size: -; v_call: TRBV3-1/TRBV3-2; j_call: TRBJ2-7; cdr3_aa: CASSQVDSRHEQYF; cdr3_nt: TGTGCCAGCAGCCAAGTGGACAGTCGGCACGAGCAGTACTTC
d_call: TRBD1; clone_size: -; v_call: TRBV30; j_call: TRBJ1-2; cdr3_aa: CAWSPEGRGNRGYTF; cdr3_nt: TGTGCCTGGAGTCCGGAGGGCAGGGGGAATCGGGGCTACACCTTC
d_call: TRBD1; clone_size: -; v_call: TRBV7-9; j_call: TRBJ1-2; cdr3_aa: CASSLRDRGLYGYTF; cdr3_nt: TGTGCCAGCAGCTTAAGGGACAGGGGGCTCTATGGCTACACCTTC
d_call: -; clone_size: -; v_call: TRBV7-2; j_call: TRBJ1-1; cdr3_aa: CASTVTLGGTEAFF; cdr3_nt: TGTGCCAGCACCGTAACTCTCGGGGGCACTGAAGCTTTCTTT
d_call: TRBD1; clone_size: -; v_call: TRBV6-6; j_call: TRBJ1-2; cdr3_aa: CASSRDRSNYGYTF; cdr3_nt: TGTGCCAGCAGTCGGGACAGATCTAACTATGGCTACACCTTC
d_call: TRBD2; clone_size: -; v_call: TRBV7-9; j_call: TRBJ2-5; cdr3_aa: CASSLYGGAGETQYF; cdr3_nt: TGTGCCAGCAGCTTATACGGGGGGGCCGGAGAGACCCAGTACTTC
d_call: -; clone_size: -; v_call: TRBV7-2; j_call: TRBJ1-1; cdr3_aa: CASSAGTAGTEAFF; cdr3_nt: TGTGCCAGCAGCGCTGGGACTGCGGGTACTGAAGCTTTCTTT
d_call: -; clone_size: -; v_call: TRBV7-2; j_call: TRBJ2-3; cdr3_aa: CASSSPTATQYF; cdr3_nt: TGTGCCAGCAGCTCACCCACAGCTACGCAGTATTTT
d_call: TRBD2; clone_size: once; v_call: TRBV11-3; j_call: TRBJ2-3; cdr3_aa: CASAGGDSTDTQYF; cdr3_nt: TGTGCCTCGGCCGGGGGGGACAGCACAGATACGCAGTATTTT
d_call: TRBD2; clone_size: -; v_call: TRBV2; j_call: TRBJ2-5; cdr3_aa: CASSRSGRDQETQYF; cdr3_nt: TGTGCCAGCAGTCGGAGCGGGAGGGACCAAGAGACCCAGTACTTC
d_call: TRBD1; clone_size: -; v_call: TRBV2; j_call: TRBJ1-4; cdr3_aa: CASRGTGLSNEKLFF; cdr3_nt: TGTGCCAGCAGAGGGACAGGCTTGAGCAATGAAAAACTGTTTTTT
d_call: -; clone_size: -; v_call: TRBV7-2; j_call: TRBJ2-7; cdr3_aa: CASSKSSIHSYEQYF; cdr3_nt: TGTGCCAGCAGCAAATCCAGTATCCACTCCTACGAGCAGTACTTC
d_call: TRBD2; clone_size: -; v_call: TRBV7-2; j_call: TRBJ2-3; cdr3_aa: CASSHRRGGGTDTQYF; cdr3_nt: TGTGCCAGCAGCCACAGACGGGGGGGCGGGACAGATACGCAGTATTTT
d_call: TRBD2; clone_size: -; v_call: TRBV28; j_call: TRBJ2-7; cdr3_aa: CASSPSGDSYEQYF; cdr3_nt: TGTGCCAGCAGTCCCAGCGGGGACTCCTACGAGCAGTACTTC
d_call: TRBD2; clone_size: -; v_call: TRBV4-3; j_call: TRBJ2-3; cdr3_aa: CASSPGGGLGDTQYF; cdr3_nt: TGCGCCAGCAGCCCCGGGGGGGGCCTGGGAGATACGCAGTATTTT
d_call: -; clone_size: -; v_call: TRBV2; j_call: TRBJ1-6; cdr3_aa: CASSDRDLHF; cdr3_nt: TGTGCCAGCAGTGACAGGGACCTCCACTTT
d_call: TRBD1; clone_size: -; v_call: TRBV5-1; j_call: TRBJ2-1; cdr3_aa: CASSSRTGTYNEQFF; cdr3_nt: TGCGCCAGCAGCTCAAGGACAGGGACCTACAATGAGCAGTTCTTC